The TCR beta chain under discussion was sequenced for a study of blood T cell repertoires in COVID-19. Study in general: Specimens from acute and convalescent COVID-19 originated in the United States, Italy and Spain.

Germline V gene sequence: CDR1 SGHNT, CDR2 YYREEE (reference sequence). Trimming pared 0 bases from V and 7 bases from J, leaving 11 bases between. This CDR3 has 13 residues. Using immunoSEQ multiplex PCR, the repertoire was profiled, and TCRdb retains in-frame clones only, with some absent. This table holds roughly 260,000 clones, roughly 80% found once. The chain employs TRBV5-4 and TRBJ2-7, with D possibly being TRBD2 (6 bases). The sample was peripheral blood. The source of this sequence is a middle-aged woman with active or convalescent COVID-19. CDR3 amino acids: CASSLDFGLEQYV. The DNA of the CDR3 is TGTGCCAGCAGCTTGGATTTCGGACTAGAGCAGTACGTC.